The 17 T cell receptor beta chains in this list originate from one sample, sequenced in a study of T cell repertoires in cytomegalovirus infection. TCRdb passed the reads through MiXCR, listing each CDR3 protein once. The sample shows under 150,000 distinct CDR3 sequences, 7% to 9.5% of them seen only once. Specimen: PBMCs. Every receptor here comes from a human donor in good health (CMV status not recorded). Some clones in this sample may be carry-over from other donors' samples.

This clonotype was observed at least ten times. The chain combines TRBV7-9 with TRBJ2-3, with 10 nucleotides matching TRBD2. Germline CDR1 is SEHNR and CDR2 is FQNEAQ (reference sequence). V dropped 0 bases and J dropped 4; count of bases not matched to a gene: 7. The CDR3 covers 17 residues. The CDR3 sequence is CASSLAPSGGPPDTQYF. The CDR3 nucleotides are TGTGCCAGCAGCTTAGCCCCTAGCGGGGGCCCCCCAGATACGCAGTATTTT.

This clonotype turned up a few times. The chain carries TRBV20-1 and TRBJ2-5; 8 nucleotides match TRBD1. J was trimmed by 3 bases and V by 2 bases; bases with no gene match: 5. CDR1 and CDR2 (germline): DFQATT, SNEGSKA (reference sequence). There are 14 residues in the CDR3. CDR3 region: CSARKVTGEETQYF. The CDR3 DNA reads as TGCAGTGCTAGAAAGGTGACAGGGGAAGAGACCCAGTACTTC.

This clonotype showed up just a few times. The chain carries TRBV27 and TRBJ1-5; D uncertain. Germline V gene sequence: CDR1 MNHEY, CDR2 SMNVEV (reference sequence). Trimming removed 8 bases from V and 0 bases from J, with 8 bases in between. This CDR3 contains 13 residues. DNA of the CDR3: TGTGCCAGCGGAGAATATAGCAATCAGCCCCAGCATTTT. Translating gives CASGEYSNQPQHF.

This clonotype was seen at least ten times. V usage is TRBV29-1 and J usage is TRBJ2-6; D unclear. CDR1 is SQVTM, CDR2 ANQGSEA, per germline. The CDR3 has 14 residues. V was cut by 1 base and J by 0 bases, with 4 bases left in between. The CDR3 loop is CSVEAYSGANVLTF. The DNA for the CDR3 is TGCAGCGTTGAAGCCTACTCTGGGGCCAACGTCCTGACTTTC. Filled out from reference TRBV29-1 and TRBJ2-6, the complete variable domain reads SAVISQKPSRDICQRGTSLTIQCQVDSQVTMMFWYRQQPGQSLTLIATANQGSEATYESGFVIDKFPISRPNLTFSTLTVSNMSPEDSSIYLCSVEAYSGANVLTFGAGSRLTVL.

This clonotype was seen ten or more times. The chain uses TRBV20-1 and TRBJ2-1; TRBD1 aligns across 8 bases. Germline V gene data show CDR1 as DFQATT and CDR2 as SNEGSKA (reference sequence). This CDR3 spans 14 amino acids. The ends lost 4 bases at V and 0 bases at J; junction bases unmatched: 2. The chain's CDR3 is CSAMDRASYNEQFF. The CDR3 DNA reads TGCAGTGCTATGGACAGGGCCTCCTACAATGAGCAGTTCTTC.

This clonotype was observed at least ten times. The chain combines TRBV7-9 with TRBJ2-1, with a weak D call TRBD2 (5 bases). Germline values: CDR1 SEHNR, CDR2 FQNEAQ (reference sequence). V gave up 1 base and J gave up 8 bases, with 12 bases separating them. This CDR3 has 14 residues. CDR3 nucleotide sequence: TGTGCCAGCAGCTTAGGGTCTCCGAGGGATGAGCAGTTCTTC. Its protein is CASSLGSPRDEQFF.

This clonotype was counted many times. The chain couples TRBV24-1 to TRBJ1-1; D unclear. Trimming cost V 6 bases and J 4 bases, with 5 bases left between them. CDR3 length: 11 residues. The germline gives CDR1 KGHDR, CDR2 SFDVKD. As DNA, the CDR3 is TGTGCCACCAGTAAAGGCACTGAAGCTTTCTTT. Its protein is CATSKGTEAFF.

This clonotype was observed many times. This chain links TRBV20-1 with TRBJ2-2; tentative D call: TRBD2 (6 bases). V was cut by 2 bases and J by 6 bases, with 13 bases left in between. Per the germline V gene, CDR1 is DFQATT and CDR2 is SNEGSKA (reference sequence). The CDR3 extends over 14 amino acids. The CDR3 region is CSARKGRDAGELFF. CDR3 sequence (DNA): TGCAGTGCTAGAAAGGGGCGGGACGCCGGGGAGCTGTTTTTT.

Ten or more counts support this clonotype. This chain joins TRBV20-1 and TRBJ1-3, with D tentatively TRBD1 (5 bases). Germline V CDR1 and CDR2: DFQATT, SNEGSKA (reference sequence). Deletions cut 5 bases from V and 0 bases from J, with 11 bases between. The CDR3 loop spans 14 amino acids. The CDR3 nucleotides read TGCAGTGCTCGGGCGGGGGGCTCTGGAAACACCATATATTTT. Protein sequence: CSARAGGSGNTIYF.

The chain carries TRBV12-3 or TRBV12-4 and TRBJ2-4, with 7 bases matching TRBD1. The CDR3 is 15 amino acids. Trimming removed 8 bases from V and 1 base from J; junction bases left unmatched: 8. As DNA, the CDR3 is TGTGCCAGCTCCTTCACAGGGGACGCCAAAAACATTCAGTACTTC. Translating gives CASSFTGDAKNIQYF.

This clonotype came up many times. CDR3 in DNA: TGTGCCAGCAACCCCACAGTCGGTAGAAAACTGTTTTTT. It translates to CASNPTVGRKLFF. The chain couples TRBV28 to TRBJ1-4; D remains unclear. Trimming cost V 7 bases and J 10 bases, with 16 bases left between them. Germline CDR1 and CDR2: MDHEN and SYDVKM. The CDR3 is made up of 13 amino acids.

This clonotype was observed at least ten times. The chain joins TRBV10-3 to TRBJ1-3, with D hard to call. Trimming took off 10 bases at V and 2 bases at J, with 15 bases between the two ends. CDR1 ENHRY and CDR2 SYGVKD come from the germline V gene. The CDR3 is 14 amino acids. The CDR3 loop reads CASLALRAGNTIYF. In DNA form, the CDR3 reads TGTGCCAGCTTGGCATTAAGAGCTGGAAACACCATATATTTT.

This clonotype was observed a few times. This rearrangement joins TRBV20-1 to TRBJ2-1; D gene unclear. Germline CDR1 and CDR2: DFQATT and SNEGSKA (reference sequence). CDR3 length: 14 residues. V dropped 1 base and J dropped 2 bases, with 9 bases sitting between them. The CDR3: CSARGRRAYNEQFF. CDR3 DNA: TGCAGTGCTAGAGGCAGGAGAGCCTACAATGAGCAGTTCTTC.

The V call is TRBV5-1, the J call TRBJ2-2; TRBD1 aligns across 7 bases. Trimming at V came to 5 bases and at J to 5 bases, leaving 12 bases not matched to a gene. Germline V gene data show CDR1 as SGHRS and CDR2 as YFSETQ. This CDR3 has 16 residues. The CDR3 reads CASRGSETGMTGELFF. The CDR3 DNA is TGCGCCAGCAGAGGTTCCGAGACAGGGATGACCGGGGAGCTGTTTTTT.

This clonotype was counted at least ten times. The rearrangement joins TRBV7-2 to TRBJ1-6, with D hard to call. The CDR3 is 16 amino acids. Trimming stripped 5 bases from V and 0 bases from J, with 11 bases between. Germline V gives CDR1 SGHTA, CDR2 FQGNSA. CDR3 sequence (DNA): TGTGCCAGCAGCCTACGGAAAAGCTCCTATAATTCACCCCTCCACTTT. Its translation: CASSLRKSSYNSPLHF. The full variable domain, completed using reference TRBV7-2 and TRBJ1-6, is GAGVSQSPSNKVTEKGKDVELRCDPISGHTALYWYRQSLGQGLEFLIYFQGNSAPDKSGLPSDRFSAERTGGSVSTLTIQRTQQEDSAVYLCASSLRKSSYNSPLHFGNGTRLTVT.

The chain joins TRBV14 to TRBJ2-3, with a tentative D call TRBD2 (5 bases). Looked up from germline, CDR1 is SGHDN and CDR2 is FVKESK. The CDR3 totals 15 residues. V gave up 4 bases and J gave up 6 bases, with 17 bases separating them. CDR3: CASSRLLGLWDTQYF. CDR3 in DNA: TGTGCCAGCAGCCGCCTACTAGGACTCTGGGATACGCAGTATTTT.

This clonotype was detected ten times or more. V gene TRBV28 combines with J gene TRBJ1-2; 9 bases map to TRBD1. The CDR3 is 15 residues long. Germline V gives CDR1 MDHEN, CDR2 SYDVKM. The V gene end was trimmed by 5 bases and the J gene end by 8 bases; junction bases not matched to a gene: 12. The chain's CDR3 is CASSTGTGTRGGYTF. The CDR3 nucleotides are TGTGCCAGCAGTACAGGGACAGGGACGAGAGGGGGCTACACCTTC.